The clone carrying this T cell receptor (beta chain) came up a few times. The entry originates in a study of blood T cell repertoires in COVID-19. About the research overall: From T cells, B-cell-depleted T cells, or PBMCs came the material, which was cDNA or gDNA.

TCRdb keeps only in-frame clones here, not all; method: immunoSEQ multiplex PCR. The sample contains 68,000 or so clones, around 91% of which appear only once. The V gene end was trimmed by 5 bases and the J gene end by 5 bases; junction bases not matched to a gene: 13. In germline, CDR1 is SEHNR, CDR2 FQNEAQ (reference sequence). The CDR3 has 16 amino acids. This chain links TRBV7-9 with TRBJ1-1; 8 positions agree with TRBD1. This clonotype was obtained from a man aged 50-60 years with COVID-19, enrolled during active disease. Sequencing was performed on peripheral blood. The CDR3, as DNA: TGTGCCAGCAGCCCGCGGCAGGGGGCGCGGAGGACTGAAGCTTTCTTT. Translated, it gives CASSPRQGARRTEAFF.